This T cell receptor (beta chain) was captured in a study of cytomegalovirus exposure and HLA in healthy donors. Study-wide findings and caveats: TCR association rates varied by HLA locus in a later analysis, with DRB1 highest and HLA-C lowest.

PCR primers comprised 60 Vbeta and 13 Jbeta primers. Sequenced by immunoSEQ multiplex PCR; TCRdb stores in-frame clones only, minus some. The repertoire holds fewer than 150,000 clones, with 70% to 80% as singletons. This CDR3 has 11 amino acids. Trimming left V 6 bases short and J 11 bases short, with 14 bases between. Germline V CDR1 and CDR2: DFQATT, SNEGSKA (reference sequence). Points on this clone: Its antigen is undetermined.

Sequenced material: PBMCs. J is TRBJ1-5 and V is TRBV20-1, with D perhaps TRBD1 (5 bases). The source of this sequence is a man between 50 and 59 years old in good health and CMV-seronegative. CDR3 loop: CSARAGGSQHF. CDR3 in DNA: TGCAGTGCGCGCGCCGGGGGGTCCCAGCATTTT.